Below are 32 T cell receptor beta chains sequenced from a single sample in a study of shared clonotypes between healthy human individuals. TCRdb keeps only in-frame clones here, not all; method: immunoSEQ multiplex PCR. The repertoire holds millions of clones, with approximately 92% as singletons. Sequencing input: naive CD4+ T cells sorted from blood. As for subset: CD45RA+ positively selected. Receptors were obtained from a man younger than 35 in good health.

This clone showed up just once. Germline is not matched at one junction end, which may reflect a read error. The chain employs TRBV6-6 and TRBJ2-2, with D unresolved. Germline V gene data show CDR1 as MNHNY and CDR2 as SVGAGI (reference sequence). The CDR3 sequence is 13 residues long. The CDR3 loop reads CEVQDTNTGELFF. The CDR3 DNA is TGCGAGGTCCAGGATACGAACACCGGGGAGCTGTTTTTT.

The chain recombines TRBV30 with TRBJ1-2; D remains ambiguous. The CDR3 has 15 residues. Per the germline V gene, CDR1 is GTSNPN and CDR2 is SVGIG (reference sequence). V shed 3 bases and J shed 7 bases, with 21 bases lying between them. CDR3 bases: TGTGCCTGGAGCCCTCGGGCGGCCCGACGGGGTGGCTACACCTTC. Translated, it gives CAWSPRAARRGGYTF.

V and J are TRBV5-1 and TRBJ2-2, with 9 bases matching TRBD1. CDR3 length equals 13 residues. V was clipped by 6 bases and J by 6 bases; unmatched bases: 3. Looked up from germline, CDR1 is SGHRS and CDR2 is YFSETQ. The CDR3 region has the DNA TGCGCCAGCAACAGGGGGCAAGCCGGGGAGCTGTTTTTT. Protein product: CASNRGQAGELFF.

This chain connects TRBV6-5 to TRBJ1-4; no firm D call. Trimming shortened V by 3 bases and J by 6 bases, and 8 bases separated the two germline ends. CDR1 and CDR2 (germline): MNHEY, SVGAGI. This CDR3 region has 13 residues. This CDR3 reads CASSYATYEKLFF. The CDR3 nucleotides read TGTGCCAGCAGTTATGCGACATATGAAAAACTGTTTTTT.

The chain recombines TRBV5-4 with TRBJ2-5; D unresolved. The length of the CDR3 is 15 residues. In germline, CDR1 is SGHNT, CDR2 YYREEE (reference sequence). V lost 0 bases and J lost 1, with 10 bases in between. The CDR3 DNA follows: TGTGCCAGCAGCTTGGGCGGAAGAGCCCAAGAGACCCAGTACTTC. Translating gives CASSLGGRAQETQYF.

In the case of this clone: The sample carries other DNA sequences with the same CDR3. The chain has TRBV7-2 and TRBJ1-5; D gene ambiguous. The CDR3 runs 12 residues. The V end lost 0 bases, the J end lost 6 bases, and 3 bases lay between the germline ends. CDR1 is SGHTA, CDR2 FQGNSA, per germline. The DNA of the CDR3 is TGTGCCAGCAGCTTAGCGGGTCAGCCCCAGCATTTT. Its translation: CASSLAGQPQHF.

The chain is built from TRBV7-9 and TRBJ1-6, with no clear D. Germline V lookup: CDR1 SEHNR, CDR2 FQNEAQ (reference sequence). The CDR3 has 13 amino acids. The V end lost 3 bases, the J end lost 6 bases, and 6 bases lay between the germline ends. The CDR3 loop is CASSFLSNSPLHF. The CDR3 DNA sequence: TGTGCCAGCAGCTTTCTTTCTAATTCACCCCTCCACTTT. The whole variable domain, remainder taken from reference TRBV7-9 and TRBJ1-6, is DTGVSQNPRHKITKRGQNVTFRCDPISEHNRLYWYRQTLGQGPEFLTYFQNEAQLEKSRLLSDRFSAERPKGSFSTLEIQRTEQGDSAMYLCASSFLSNSPLHFGNGTRLTVT.

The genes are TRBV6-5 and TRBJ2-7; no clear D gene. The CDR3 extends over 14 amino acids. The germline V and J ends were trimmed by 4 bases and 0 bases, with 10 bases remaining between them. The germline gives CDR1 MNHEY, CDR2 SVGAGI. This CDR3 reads CASSFGSHSYEQYF. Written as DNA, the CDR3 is TGTGCCAGCAGTTTCGGATCTCACTCCTACGAGCAGTACTTC.

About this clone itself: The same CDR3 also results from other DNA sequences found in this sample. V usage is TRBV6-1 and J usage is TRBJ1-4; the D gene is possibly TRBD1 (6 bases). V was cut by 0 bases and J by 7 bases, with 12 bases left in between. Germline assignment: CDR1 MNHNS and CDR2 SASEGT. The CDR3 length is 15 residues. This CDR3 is CASSEARGSLEKLFF. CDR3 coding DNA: TGTGCCAGCAGTGAAGCAAGGGGGTCGCTTGAAAAACTGTTTTTT.

The CDR3 coding sequence is TGTGCCAGTAGTACCGGACAGGGAAGAGGATCACCCCTCCACTTT. Its protein is CASSTGQGRGSPLHF. The chain joins TRBV19 to TRBJ1-6; TRBD1 matches 8 bases. The CDR3 extends over 15 amino acids. Germline CDR1 is LNHDA and CDR2 is SQIVND (reference sequence). The V and J ends lost 4 bases and 10 bases, in that order; junction bases with no gene match: 9.

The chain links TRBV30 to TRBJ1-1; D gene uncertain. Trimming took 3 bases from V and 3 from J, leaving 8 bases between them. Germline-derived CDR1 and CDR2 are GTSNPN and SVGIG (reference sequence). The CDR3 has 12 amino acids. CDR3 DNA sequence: TGTGCCTGGAGGGACCGGGACACTGAAGCTTTCTTT. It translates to CAWRDRDTEAFF.

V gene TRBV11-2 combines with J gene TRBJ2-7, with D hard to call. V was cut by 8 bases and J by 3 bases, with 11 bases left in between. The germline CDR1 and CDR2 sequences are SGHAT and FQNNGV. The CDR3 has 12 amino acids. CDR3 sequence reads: CASEPSGYEQYF. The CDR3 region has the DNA TGTGCCAGCGAGCCGTCGGGCTACGAGCAGTACTTC.

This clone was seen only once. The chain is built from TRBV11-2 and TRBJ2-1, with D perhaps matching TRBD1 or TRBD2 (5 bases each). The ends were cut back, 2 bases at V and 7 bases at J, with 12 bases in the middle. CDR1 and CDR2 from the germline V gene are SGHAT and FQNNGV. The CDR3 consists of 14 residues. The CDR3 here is CASSLSAGSNEQFF. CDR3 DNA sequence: TGTGCCAGCAGCTTATCCGCAGGGAGTAATGAGCAGTTCTTC.

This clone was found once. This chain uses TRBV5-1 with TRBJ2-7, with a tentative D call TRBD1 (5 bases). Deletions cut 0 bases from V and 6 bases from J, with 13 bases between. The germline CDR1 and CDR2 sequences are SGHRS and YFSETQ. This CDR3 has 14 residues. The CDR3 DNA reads TGCGCCAGCAGCTTGGCCTATTCTGGGGCCGAGCAGTACTTC. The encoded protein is CASSLAYSGAEQYF. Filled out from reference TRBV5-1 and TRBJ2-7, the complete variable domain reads KAGVTQTPRYLIKTRGQQVTLSCSPISGHRSVSWYQQTPGQGLQFLFEYFSETQRNKGNFPGRFSGRQFSNSRSEMNVSTLELGDSALYLCASSLAYSGAEQYFGPGTRLTVT.

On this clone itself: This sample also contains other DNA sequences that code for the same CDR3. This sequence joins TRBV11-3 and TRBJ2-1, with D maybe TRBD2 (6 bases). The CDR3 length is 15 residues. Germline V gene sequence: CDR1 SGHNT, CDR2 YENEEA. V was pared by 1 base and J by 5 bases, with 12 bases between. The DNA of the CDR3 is TGTGCCAGCAGCTTAGGCGGGACTGTTGACAATGAGCAGTTCTTC. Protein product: CASSLGGTVDNEQFF.

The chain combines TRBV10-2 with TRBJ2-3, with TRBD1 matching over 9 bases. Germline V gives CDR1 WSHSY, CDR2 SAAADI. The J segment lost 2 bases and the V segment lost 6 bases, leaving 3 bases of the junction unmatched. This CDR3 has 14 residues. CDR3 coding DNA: TGCGCCAGCAGAGGGACAGGGTCCACAGATACGCAGTATTTT. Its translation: CASRGTGSTDTQYF.

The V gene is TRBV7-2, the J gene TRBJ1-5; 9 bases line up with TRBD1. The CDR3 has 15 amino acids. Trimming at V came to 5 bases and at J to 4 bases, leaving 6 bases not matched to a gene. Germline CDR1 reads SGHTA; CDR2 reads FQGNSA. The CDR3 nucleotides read TGTGCCAGCAGCCTCGGGACAGGGCGGAATCAGCCCCAGCATTTT. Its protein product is CASSLGTGRNQPQHF.

The CDR3 reads CASSADRGGKLFF. The CDR3 DNA follows: TGTGCCAGCAGCGCCGACAGGGGGGGAAAACTGTTTTTT. This chain uses TRBV9 with TRBJ1-4, with 9 bases identical to TRBD1. Germline lookup yields CDR1 SGDLS and CDR2 YYNGEE. The CDR3 spans 13 residues. V trimming: 3 bases; J trimming: 10 bases; junction bases outside the gene matches: 4.

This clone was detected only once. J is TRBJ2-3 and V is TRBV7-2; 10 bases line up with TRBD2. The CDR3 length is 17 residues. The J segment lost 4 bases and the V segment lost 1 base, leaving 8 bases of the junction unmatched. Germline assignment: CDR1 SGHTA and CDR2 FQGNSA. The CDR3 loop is CASSLDLAGVGADTQYF. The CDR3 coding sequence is TGTGCCAGCAGCTTAGATCTAGCGGGAGTGGGGGCAGATACGCAGTATTTT.

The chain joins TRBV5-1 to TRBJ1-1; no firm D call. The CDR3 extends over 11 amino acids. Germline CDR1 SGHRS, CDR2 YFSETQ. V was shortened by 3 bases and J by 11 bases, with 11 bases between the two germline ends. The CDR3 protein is CASSSDFQAFF. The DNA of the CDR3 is TGCGCCAGCAGCTCGGACTTTCAGGCTTTCTTT.

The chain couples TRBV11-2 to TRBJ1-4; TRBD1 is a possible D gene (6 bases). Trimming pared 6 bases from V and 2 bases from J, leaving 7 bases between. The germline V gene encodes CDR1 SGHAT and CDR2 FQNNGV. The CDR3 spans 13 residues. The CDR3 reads CASSQGTNEKLFF. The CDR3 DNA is TGTGCCAGCAGTCAGGGGACTAATGAAAAACTGTTTTTT.

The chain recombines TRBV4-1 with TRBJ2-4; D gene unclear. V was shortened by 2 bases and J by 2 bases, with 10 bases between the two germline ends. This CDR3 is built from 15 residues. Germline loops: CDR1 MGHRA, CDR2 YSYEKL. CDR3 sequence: CASSQWVQTKNIQYF. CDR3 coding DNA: TGCGCCAGCAGCCAATGGGTCCAGACCAAAAACATTCAGTACTTC.

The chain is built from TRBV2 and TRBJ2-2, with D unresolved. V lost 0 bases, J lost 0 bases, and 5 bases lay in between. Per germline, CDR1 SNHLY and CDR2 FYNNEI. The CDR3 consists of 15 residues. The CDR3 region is CASSEATPNTGELFF. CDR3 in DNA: TGTGCCAGCAGTGAAGCGACCCCGAACACCGGGGAGCTGTTTTTT.

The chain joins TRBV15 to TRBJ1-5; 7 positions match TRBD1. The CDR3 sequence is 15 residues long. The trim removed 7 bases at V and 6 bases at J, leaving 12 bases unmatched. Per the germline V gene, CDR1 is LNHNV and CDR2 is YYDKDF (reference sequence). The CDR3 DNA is TGTGCCACCAATACAGGGGTAGGGGGGAGTCAGCCCCAGCATTTT. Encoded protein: CATNTGVGGSQPQHF.

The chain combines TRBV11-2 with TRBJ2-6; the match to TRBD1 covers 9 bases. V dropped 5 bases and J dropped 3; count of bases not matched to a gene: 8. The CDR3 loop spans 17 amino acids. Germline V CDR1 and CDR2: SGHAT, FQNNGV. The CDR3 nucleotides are TGTGCCAGCAGCCCCTGGGGACAGGGTGTTGGGGCCAACGTCCTGACTTTC. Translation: CASSPWGQGVGANVLTF.

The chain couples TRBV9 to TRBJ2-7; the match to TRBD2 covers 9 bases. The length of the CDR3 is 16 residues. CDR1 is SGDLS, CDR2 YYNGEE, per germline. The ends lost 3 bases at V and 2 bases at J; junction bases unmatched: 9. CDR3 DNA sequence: TGTGCCAGCAGCGAGACTATAGCGGGGGCAGCCTACGAGCAGTACTTC. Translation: CASSETIAGAAYEQYF. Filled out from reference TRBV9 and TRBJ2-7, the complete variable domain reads DSGVTQTPKHLITATGQRVTLRCSPRSGDLSVYWYQQSLDQGLQFLIQYYNGEERAKGNILERFSAQQFPDLHSELNLSSLELGDSALYFCASSETIAGAAYEQYFGPGTRLTVT.

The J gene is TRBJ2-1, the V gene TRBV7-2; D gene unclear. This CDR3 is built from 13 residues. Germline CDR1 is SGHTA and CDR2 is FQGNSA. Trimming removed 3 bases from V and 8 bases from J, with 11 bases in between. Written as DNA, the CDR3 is TGTGCCAGCAGCTTTCCCCCGATGGATGAGCAGTTCTTC. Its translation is CASSFPPMDEQFF. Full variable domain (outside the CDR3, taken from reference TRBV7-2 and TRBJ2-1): GAGVSQSPSNKVTEKGKDVELRCDPISGHTALYWYRQSLGQGLEFLIYFQGNSAPDKSGLPSDRFSAERTGGSVSTLTIQRTQQEDSAVYLCASSFPPMDEQFFGPGTRLTVL.

This CDR3 reads CASSRGGGYEQYF. In DNA, the CDR3 is TGCGCCAGCAGCCGCGGTGGGGGCTACGAGCAGTACTTC. The V call is TRBV23-1, the J call TRBJ2-7; D assignment may be TRBD1 or TRBD2 (5 bases each). TRBV23-1 is filed as an ORF, its function uncertain. This CDR3 contains 13 residues. The V end was cut by 6 bases, the J end by 3 bases, with 12 bases between.

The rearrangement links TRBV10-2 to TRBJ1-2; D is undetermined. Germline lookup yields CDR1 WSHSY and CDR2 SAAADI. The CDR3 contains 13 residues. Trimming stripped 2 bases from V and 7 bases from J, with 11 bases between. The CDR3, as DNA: TGCGCCAGCAGTGAGCCGAGTTTCTTTGGCTACACCTTC. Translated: CASSEPSFFGYTF.

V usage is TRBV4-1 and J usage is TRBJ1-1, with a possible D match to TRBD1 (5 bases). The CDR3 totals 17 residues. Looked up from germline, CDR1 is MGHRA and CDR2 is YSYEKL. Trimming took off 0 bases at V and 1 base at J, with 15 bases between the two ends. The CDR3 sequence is CASSQDTAGPRNTEAFF. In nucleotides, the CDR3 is TGCGCCAGCAGCCAAGATACCGCGGGACCGAGGAACACTGAAGCTTTCTTT.

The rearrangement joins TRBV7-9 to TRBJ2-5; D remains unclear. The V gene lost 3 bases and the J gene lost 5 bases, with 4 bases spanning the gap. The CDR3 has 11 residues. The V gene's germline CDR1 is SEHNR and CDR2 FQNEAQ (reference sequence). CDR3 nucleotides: TGTGCCAGCAGCTTTTTCGAGACCCAGTACTTC. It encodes CASSFFETQYF.

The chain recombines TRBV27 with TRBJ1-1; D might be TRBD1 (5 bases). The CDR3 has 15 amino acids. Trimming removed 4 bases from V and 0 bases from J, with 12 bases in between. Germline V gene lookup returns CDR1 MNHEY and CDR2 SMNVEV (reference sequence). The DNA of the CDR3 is TGTGCCAGCAGTTCGCGACAGAGCATGAACACTGAAGCTTTCTTT. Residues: CASSSRQSMNTEAFF.